The 9 T cell receptor beta chains listed next were all sequenced from one sample in a study of shared clonotypes between healthy human individuals. The assay was immunoSEQ multiplex PCR, and TCRdb's table has in-frame clones only and misses some. Of approximately 1,500,000 clones listed, about 98% are singletons. Sequenced input: naive CD4+ T cells sorted from blood. Described subset: CD45RA+ positively selected. These receptors all come from a man aged 25 to 40 in good health.

The chain links TRBV5-6 to TRBJ1-1, with D unclear. The germline CDR1 and CDR2 sequences are SGHDT and YYEEEE. The CDR3 runs to 16 residues. V was clipped by 1 base and J by 3 bases, with 16 bases between them. This CDR3 reads CASSLRGGYPYTEAFF. CDR3 nucleotide sequence: TGTGCCAGCAGCTTGCGAGGTGGATATCCTTACACTGAAGCTTTCTTT.

The chain carries TRBV2 and TRBJ2-2; 8 bases line up with TRBD2. V was pared by 2 bases and J by 0 bases, with 2 bases of the junction left unmatched. The germline V gene has CDR1 SNHLY and CDR2 FYNNEI. CDR3 length: 16 amino acids. The CDR3, as DNA: TGTGCCAGCAGTGAAACGGGAGGGACGAACACCGGGGAGCTGTTTTTT. As protein: CASSETGGTNTGELFF.

The gene calls are TRBV7-8 and TRBJ1-2; D gene unclear. Trimming cost V 4 bases and J 4 bases, with 19 bases left between them. The germline gives CDR1 SGHVS, CDR2 FQNEAQ. The CDR3 length is 16 residues. CDR3: CASSSRLATKVYGYTF. The DNA of the CDR3 is TGTGCCAGCAGCTCCCGCTTAGCAACGAAAGTCTATGGCTACACCTTC.

The rearrangement links TRBV6-6 to TRBJ1-5, with D hard to call. The length of the CDR3 is 14 residues. V was pared by 3 bases and J by 3 bases, with 9 bases between. CDR1 and CDR2 from the germline V gene are MNHNY and SVGAGI (reference sequence). CDR3 sequence (DNA): TGTGCCAGCAGTTATTTGGGGAACAATCAGCCCCAGCATTTT. It codes for CASSYLGNNQPQHF.

V usage is TRBV5-8 and J usage is TRBJ1-1, with D hard to call. CDR1 is SGHTS and CDR2 is YDEGEE in the germline V gene. Trimming left V 2 bases short and J 1 base short, with 6 bases between. The CDR3 length is 13 residues. CDR3 bases: TGTGCCAGCAGCTTTTCCTGGAACACTGAAGCTTTCTTT. This encodes CASSFSWNTEAFF. Drawing the rest from reference TRBV5-8 and TRBJ1-1, the complete variable domain is EAGVTQSPTHLIKTRGQQATLRCSPISGHTSVYWYQQALGLGLQFLLWYDEGEERNRGNFPPRFSGRQFPNYSSELNVNALELEDSALYLCASSFSWNTEAFFGQGTRLTVV.

V is TRBV7-2 and J is TRBJ1-1; D unresolved. V lost 6 bases and J 5 bases, leaving 13 bases between the germline ends. The CDR3 is 13 residues long. Germline V gene sequence: CDR1 SGHTA, CDR2 FQGNSA. CDR3 DNA sequence: TGTGCCAGCAGTCTTACGGCCCAGACTGAAGCTTTCTTT. Translating gives CASSLTAQTEAFF.

The chain combines TRBV20-1 with TRBJ2-1; 7 positions match TRBD2. The CDR3 totals 11 residues. Germline CDR1 is DFQATT and CDR2 is SNEGSKA (reference sequence). The ends lost 7 bases at V and 13 bases at J; junction bases unmatched: 10. In DNA form, the CDR3 reads TGCAGTGTGTTTGGGGAGGGCCTCCAGTTCTTC. Protein: CSVFGEGLQFF.

The chain is built from TRBV18 and TRBJ1-4; 9 positions match TRBD1. Germline loops: CDR1 KGHSH, CDR2 LQKENI. Trimming at V came to 3 bases and at J to 7 bases, leaving 3 bases not matched to a gene. The CDR3 is 14 amino acids. CDR3 sequence (DNA): TGTGCCAGCTCACCCGACAGGGGGGTTGAAAAACTGTTTTTT. The encoded protein is CASSPDRGVEKLFF.

V gene TRBV28 combines with J gene TRBJ2-4, with TRBD1 identical over 8 bases. The ends lost 3 bases at V and 3 bases at J; junction bases unmatched: 7. CDR3 length equals 16 residues. Germline V gene lookup returns CDR1 MDHEN and CDR2 SYDVKM. The CDR3 sequence: CASSFPGGSYKNIQYF. The CDR3 DNA follows: TGTGCCAGCAGTTTCCCAGGGGGCTCCTACAAAAACATTCAGTACTTC.